These 10 T cell receptor beta chains were all obtained from the same sample, sequenced in a study of T cells in Graves' hyperthyroidism and ophthalmopathy. RNA transcripts were the template for amplifying TCR beta CDR3 regions. When the TCR CDR3 underwent first-round RT-PCR, the HTBI primer set was used. TCRdb reprocessed the multiplex PCR reads with MiXCR, giving one entry per CDR3 protein. The sample has roughly 500,000 distinct CDR3 sequences, about 15% seen once. The sequenced sample consisted of blood. All receptors derive from a woman in her twenties or thirties with Graves' ophthalmopathy.

This clonotype has at least ten counts. The genes are TRBV6-5 and TRBJ2-7; 13 positions match TRBD2. The CDR3 extends over 17 amino acids. In germline, CDR1 is MNHEY, CDR2 SVGAGI. Losses at the gene ends were 2 bases for V and 3 bases for J; bases not matched to a gene: 7. CDR3 coding DNA: TGTGCCAGCAGTTACGCTCGTGGGACTAGCGGGAACTACGAGCAGTACTTC. Its translation is CASSYARGTSGNYEQYF.

At least ten counts were recorded for this clonotype. V usage is TRBV12-3 or TRBV12-4 and J usage is TRBJ2-7, with a tentative D call TRBD1 (6 bases). Trimming shortened V by 7 bases and J by 2 bases, and 18 bases separated the two germline ends. This CDR3 has 15 amino acids. The DNA for the CDR3 is TGTGCCAGCAAATGGACAGACCACAAGGCCTACGAGCAGTACTTC. Protein: CASKWTDHKAYEQYF.

Comments on this clonotype: A much larger clone lies a single base off, so this may be a read error. The rearrangement links TRBV29-1 to TRBJ2-1; 8 positions match TRBD1. The CDR3 has 12 residues. V shed 5 bases and J 12 bases; nucleotides not matched to a gene: 9. Per germline, CDR1 SQVTM and CDR2 ANQGSEA. In nucleotides, the CDR3 is TGCAGCGTTCAGGGGGCGCGGTATGTGCAGTTCTTC. This sequence encodes CSVQGARYVQFF.

Details on this clonotype: This may arise from a read error, as a much more abundant clone is one base away. The V call is TRBV2, the J call TRBJ2-2; possibly TRBD1 for D (5 bases). Per germline, CDR1 SNHLY and CDR2 FYNNEI. There are 12 residues in the CDR3. Between the trimmed V and J ends, which lost 7 bases and 7 bases, there was a span of 10 bases. CDR3 protein: CASTGQDGELFF. The CDR3 DNA reads TGTGCCAGCACCGGACAAGACGGGGAGCTGTTTTTT.

This clonotype was counted at least ten times. The chain uses TRBV7-8 and TRBJ2-7; weak D call: TRBD1 (6 bases). This CDR3 contains 15 residues. Trimming stripped 4 bases from V and 2 bases from J, with 15 bases between. Germline V CDR1 and CDR2: SGHVS, FQNEAQ. Here the CDR3 reads CASSSKDSITYEQYF. As DNA, the CDR3 is TGTGCCAGCAGCTCGAAGGACAGTATTACCTACGAGCAGTACTTC.

This clonotype was seen only a few times. This may come from a read error, since a much larger clone is one base off. The chain has TRBV27 and TRBJ2-1; TRBD2 aligns across 10 bases. With V trimmed by 3 bases and J by 6 bases, 8 bases remained unmatched. This CDR3 contains 16 residues. Germline CDR1 reads MNHEY; CDR2 reads SMNVEV (reference sequence). The CDR3 coding sequence is TGTGCCAGCAGTTTGACCGGACTAGCGGACCTCAATGAGCAGTTCTTC. This sequence encodes CASSLTGLADLNEQFF.

This clonotype was observed many times. The chain employs TRBV20-1 and TRBJ2-1; D may be TRBD1 (6 bases). CDR3 length: 15 residues. V dropped 7 bases and J dropped 2 bases, with 18 bases sitting between them. Germline lookup yields CDR1 DFQATT and CDR2 SNEGSKA (reference sequence). The CDR3 DNA reads TGCAGTGGACAGGCGGTTCCCTTAACCTACAATGAGCAGTTCTTC. It codes for CSGQAVPLTYNEQFF.

This sequence joins TRBV6-5 and TRBJ1-2; possible D gene TRBD1, 5 bases. Deletions cut 0 bases from V and 1 base from J, with 6 bases between. The CDR3 sequence is 14 residues long. Germline CDR1 is MNHEY and CDR2 is SVGAGI. CDR3 protein: CASSYSGLNYGYTF. The CDR3 nucleotides read TGTGCCAGCAGTTACTCGGGGCTTAACTATGGCTACACCTTC.

DNA of the CDR3: TGTGCCAGCAGCCCAACCGTGGGTGAGCAGTACTTC. It translates to CASSPTVGEQYF. The chain joins TRBV27 to TRBJ2-7; no clear D. Between the trimmed V and J ends, which lost 6 bases and 7 bases, there was a span of 13 bases. The CDR3 is 12 amino acids. The germline CDR1 and CDR2 sequences are MNHEY and SMNVEV (reference sequence).

Ten or more counts support this clonotype. The chain uses TRBV7-3 and TRBJ1-1; the D gene is possibly TRBD1 (5 bases). CDR1 and CDR2 from the germline V gene are SGHTA and FQGTGA. The CDR3 is 13 amino acids. The germline V and J ends were trimmed by 5 bases and 6 bases, with 13 bases remaining between them. The CDR3 protein is CASSPLWGAEAFF. CDR3 coding DNA: TGTGCCAGCAGCCCTCTCTGGGGGGCTGAAGCTTTCTTT. The complete variable domain, with remaining parts taken from reference TRBV7-3 and TRBJ1-1, reads GAGVSQTPSNKVTEKGKYVELRCDPISGHTALYWYRQSLGQGPEFLIYFQGTGAADDSGLPNDRFFAVRPEGSVSTLKIQRTERGDSAVYLCASSPLWGAEAFFGQGTRLTVV.